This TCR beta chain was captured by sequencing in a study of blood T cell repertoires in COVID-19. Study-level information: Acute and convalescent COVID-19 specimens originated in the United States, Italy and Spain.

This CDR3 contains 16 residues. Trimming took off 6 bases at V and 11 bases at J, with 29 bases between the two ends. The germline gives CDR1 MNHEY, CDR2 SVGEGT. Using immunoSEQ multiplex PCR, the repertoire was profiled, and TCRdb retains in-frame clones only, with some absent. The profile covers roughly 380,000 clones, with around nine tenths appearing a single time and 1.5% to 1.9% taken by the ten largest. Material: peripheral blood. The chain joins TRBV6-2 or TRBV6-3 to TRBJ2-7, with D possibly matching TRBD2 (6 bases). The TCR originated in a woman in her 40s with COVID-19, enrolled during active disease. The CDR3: CASSLRDRWGVGGEYF. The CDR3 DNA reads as TGTGCCAGCAGCCTACGGGACCGATGGGGGGTCGGTGGAGAGTACTTC.